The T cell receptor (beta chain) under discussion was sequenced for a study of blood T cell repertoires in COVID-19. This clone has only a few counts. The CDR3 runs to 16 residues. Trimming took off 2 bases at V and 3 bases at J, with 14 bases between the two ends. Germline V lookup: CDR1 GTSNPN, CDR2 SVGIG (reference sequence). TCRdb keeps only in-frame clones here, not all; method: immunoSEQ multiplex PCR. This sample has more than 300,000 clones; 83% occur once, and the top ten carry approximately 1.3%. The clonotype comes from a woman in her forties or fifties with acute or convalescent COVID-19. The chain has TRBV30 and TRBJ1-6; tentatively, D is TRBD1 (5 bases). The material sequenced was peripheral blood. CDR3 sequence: CAWSLKTAIYNSPLHF. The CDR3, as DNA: TGTGCCTGGAGTCTTAAGACAGCGATCTATAATTCACCCCTCCACTTT.